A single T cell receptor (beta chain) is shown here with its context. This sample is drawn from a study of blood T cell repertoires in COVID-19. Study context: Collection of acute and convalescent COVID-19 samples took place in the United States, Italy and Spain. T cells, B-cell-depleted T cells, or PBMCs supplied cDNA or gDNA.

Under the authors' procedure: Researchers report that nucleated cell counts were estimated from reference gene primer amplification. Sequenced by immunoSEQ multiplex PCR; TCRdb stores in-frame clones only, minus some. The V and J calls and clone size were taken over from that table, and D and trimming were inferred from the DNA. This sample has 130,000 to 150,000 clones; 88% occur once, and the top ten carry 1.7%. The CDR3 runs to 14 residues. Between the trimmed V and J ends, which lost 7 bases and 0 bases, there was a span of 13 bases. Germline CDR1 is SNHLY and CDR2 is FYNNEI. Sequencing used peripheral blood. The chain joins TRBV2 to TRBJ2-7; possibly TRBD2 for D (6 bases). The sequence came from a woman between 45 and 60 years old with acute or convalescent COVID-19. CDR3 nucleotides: TGTGCCAGCAAACTCCTGACTAGCTCCTACGAGCAGTACTTC. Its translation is CASKLLTSSYEQYF.